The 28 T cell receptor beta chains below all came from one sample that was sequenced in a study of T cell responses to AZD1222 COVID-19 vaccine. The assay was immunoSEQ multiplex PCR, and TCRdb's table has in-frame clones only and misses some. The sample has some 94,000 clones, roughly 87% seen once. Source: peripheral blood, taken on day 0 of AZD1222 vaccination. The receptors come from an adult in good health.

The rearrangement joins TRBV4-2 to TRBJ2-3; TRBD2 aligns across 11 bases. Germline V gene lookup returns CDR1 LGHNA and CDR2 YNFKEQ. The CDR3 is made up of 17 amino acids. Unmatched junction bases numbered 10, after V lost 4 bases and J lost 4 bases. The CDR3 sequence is CASSPLTSGDGADTQYF. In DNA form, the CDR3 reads TGTGCCAGCAGCCCCTTGACTAGCGGGGACGGGGCAGATACGCAGTATTTT.

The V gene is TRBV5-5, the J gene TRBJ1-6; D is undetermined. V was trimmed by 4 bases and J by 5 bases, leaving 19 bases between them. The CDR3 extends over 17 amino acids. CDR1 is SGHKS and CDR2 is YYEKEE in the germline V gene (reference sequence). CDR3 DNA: TGTGCCAGCAGCGATGATACTGGACGGTTGAATAATTCACCCCTCCACTTT. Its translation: CASSDDTGRLNNSPLHF.

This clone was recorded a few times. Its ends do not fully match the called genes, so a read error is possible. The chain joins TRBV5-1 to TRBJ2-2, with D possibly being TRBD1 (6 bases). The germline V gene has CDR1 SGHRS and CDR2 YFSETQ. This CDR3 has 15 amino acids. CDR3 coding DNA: TGTGCCAGCAGCTCAAGGGGGACATACACCGGGGAGCTGTTTTTT. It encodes CASSSRGTYTGELFF.

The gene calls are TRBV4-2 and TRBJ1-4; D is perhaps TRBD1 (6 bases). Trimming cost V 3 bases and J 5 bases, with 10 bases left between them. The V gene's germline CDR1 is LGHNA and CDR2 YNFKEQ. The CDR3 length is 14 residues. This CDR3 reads CASSQPQGNEKLFF. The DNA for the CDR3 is TGTGCCAGCAGCCAGCCCCAGGGGAATGAAAAACTGTTTTTT.

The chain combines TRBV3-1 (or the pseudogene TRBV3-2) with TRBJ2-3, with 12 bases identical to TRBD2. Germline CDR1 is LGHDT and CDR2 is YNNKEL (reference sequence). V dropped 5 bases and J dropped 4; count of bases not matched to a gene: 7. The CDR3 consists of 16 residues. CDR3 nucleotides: TGTGCCAGCAGCACCCGACTAGCGGGAGACGCAGATACGCAGTATTTT. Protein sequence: CASSTRLAGDADTQYF.

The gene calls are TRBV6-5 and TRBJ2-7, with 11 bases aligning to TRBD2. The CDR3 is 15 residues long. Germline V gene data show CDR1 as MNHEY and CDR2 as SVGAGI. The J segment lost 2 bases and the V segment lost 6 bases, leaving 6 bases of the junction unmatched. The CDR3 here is CASSYLAGGTYEQYF. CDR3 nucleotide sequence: TGTGCCAGCAGCTACCTAGCGGGGGGCACCTACGAGCAGTACTTC.

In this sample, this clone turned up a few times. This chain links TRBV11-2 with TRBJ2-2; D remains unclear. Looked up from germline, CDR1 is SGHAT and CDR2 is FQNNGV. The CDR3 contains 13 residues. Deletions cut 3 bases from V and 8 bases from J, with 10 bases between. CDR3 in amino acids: CASSFLSPGELFF. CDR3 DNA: TGTGCCAGCAGCTTCCTCTCACCAGGGGAGCTGTTTTTT.

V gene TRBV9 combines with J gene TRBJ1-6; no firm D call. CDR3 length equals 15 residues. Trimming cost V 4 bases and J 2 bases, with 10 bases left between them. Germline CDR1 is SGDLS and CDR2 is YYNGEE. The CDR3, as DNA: TGTGCCAGCAGCCTCCAATCAACCTATAATTCACCCCTCCACTTT. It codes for CASSLQSTYNSPLHF.

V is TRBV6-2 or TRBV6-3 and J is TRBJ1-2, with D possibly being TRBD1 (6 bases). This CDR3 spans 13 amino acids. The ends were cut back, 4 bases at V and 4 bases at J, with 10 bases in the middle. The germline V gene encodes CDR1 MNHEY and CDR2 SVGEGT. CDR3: CASSFTGTYGYTF. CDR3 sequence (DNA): TGTGCCAGCAGTTTCACAGGGACCTATGGCTACACCTTC.

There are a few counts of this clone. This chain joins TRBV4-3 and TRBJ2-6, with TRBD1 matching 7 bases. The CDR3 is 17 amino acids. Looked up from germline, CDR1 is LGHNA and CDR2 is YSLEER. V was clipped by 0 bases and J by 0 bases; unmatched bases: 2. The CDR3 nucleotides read TGCGCCAGCAGCCAAGATCCAGGGGGCTCTGGGGCCAACGTCCTGACTTTC. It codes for CASSQDPGGSGANVLTF.

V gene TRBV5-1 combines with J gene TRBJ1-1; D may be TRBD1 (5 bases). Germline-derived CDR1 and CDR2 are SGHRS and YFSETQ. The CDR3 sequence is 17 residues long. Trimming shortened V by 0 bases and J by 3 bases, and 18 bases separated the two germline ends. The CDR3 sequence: CASSLAHQGPAHTEAFF. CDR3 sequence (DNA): TGCGCCAGCAGCTTGGCCCATCAGGGACCAGCCCACACTGAAGCTTTCTTT.

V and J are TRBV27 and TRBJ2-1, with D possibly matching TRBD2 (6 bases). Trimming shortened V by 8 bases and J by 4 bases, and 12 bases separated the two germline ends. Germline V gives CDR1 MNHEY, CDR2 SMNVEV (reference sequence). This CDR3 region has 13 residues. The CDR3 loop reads CASGGMRYNEQFF. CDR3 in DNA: TGTGCCAGCGGGGGGATGAGGTACAATGAGCAGTTCTTC.

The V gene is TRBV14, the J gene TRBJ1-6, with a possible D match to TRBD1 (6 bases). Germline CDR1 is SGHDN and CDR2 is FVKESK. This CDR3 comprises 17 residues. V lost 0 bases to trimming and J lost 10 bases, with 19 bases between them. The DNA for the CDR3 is TGTGCCAGCAGCCAAGAATATGGGCGGGACAACGAATCACCCCTCCACTTT. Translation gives CASSQEYGRDNESPLHF.

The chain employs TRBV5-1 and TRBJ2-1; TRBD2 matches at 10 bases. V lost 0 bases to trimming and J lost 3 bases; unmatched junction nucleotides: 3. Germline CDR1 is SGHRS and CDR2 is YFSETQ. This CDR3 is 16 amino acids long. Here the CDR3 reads CASSLGLAGDYNEQFF. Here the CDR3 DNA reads TGCGCCAGCAGCTTGGGGCTAGCGGGGGACTACAATGAGCAGTTCTTC.

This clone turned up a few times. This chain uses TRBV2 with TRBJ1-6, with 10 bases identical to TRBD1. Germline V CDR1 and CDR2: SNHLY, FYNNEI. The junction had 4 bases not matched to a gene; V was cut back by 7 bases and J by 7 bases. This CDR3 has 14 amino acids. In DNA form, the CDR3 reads TGTGCCAGCACTAGGGGACAGGGGAATTCACCCCTCCACTTT. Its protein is CASTRGQGNSPLHF.

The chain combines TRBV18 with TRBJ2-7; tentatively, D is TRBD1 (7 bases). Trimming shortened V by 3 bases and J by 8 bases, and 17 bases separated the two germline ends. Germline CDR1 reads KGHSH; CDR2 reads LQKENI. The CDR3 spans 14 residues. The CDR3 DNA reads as TGTGCCAGCTCACCTTCCTCAGGGGGGCGCCAGCAGTACTTC. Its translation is CASSPSSGGRQQYF.

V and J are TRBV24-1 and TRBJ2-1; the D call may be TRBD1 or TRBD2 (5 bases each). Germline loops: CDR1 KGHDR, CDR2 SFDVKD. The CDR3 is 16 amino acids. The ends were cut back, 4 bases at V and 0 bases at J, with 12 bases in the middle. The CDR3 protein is CATSEWGRSSYNEQFF. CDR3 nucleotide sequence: TGTGCCACCAGTGAGTGGGGACGGAGCTCCTACAATGAGCAGTTCTTC.

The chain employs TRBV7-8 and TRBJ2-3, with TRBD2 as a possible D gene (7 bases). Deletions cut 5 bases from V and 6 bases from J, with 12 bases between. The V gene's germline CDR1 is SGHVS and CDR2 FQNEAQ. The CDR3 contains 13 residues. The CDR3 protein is CASSAGASDTQYF. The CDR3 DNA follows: TGTGCCAGCAGCGCGGGGGCATCGGATACGCAGTATTTT.

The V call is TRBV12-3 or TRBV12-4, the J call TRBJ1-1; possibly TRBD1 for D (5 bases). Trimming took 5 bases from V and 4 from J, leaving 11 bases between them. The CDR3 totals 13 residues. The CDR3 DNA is TGTGCCAGCAGTCGATGGGGCGGCACTGAAGCTTTCTTT. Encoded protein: CASSRWGGTEAFF.

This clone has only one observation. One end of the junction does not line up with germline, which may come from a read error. The CDR3 reads CASTEWGARETQYF. The CDR3 DNA reads as TGTGCCAGCACCGAATGGGGGGCGCGGGAGACCCAGTACTTC. The chain combines TRBV5-1 with TRBJ2-5, with D perhaps matching TRBD1 or TRBD2 (6 bases each). The V gene's germline CDR1 is SGHRS and CDR2 YFSETQ. This CDR3 has 14 amino acids.

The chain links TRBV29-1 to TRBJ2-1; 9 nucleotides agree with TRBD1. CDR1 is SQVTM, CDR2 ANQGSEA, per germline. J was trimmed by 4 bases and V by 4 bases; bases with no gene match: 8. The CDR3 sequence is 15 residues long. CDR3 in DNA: TGCAGCGTTGTCGGGACAGGGTCATCTTACAATGAGCAGTTCTTC. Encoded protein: CSVVGTGSSYNEQFF.

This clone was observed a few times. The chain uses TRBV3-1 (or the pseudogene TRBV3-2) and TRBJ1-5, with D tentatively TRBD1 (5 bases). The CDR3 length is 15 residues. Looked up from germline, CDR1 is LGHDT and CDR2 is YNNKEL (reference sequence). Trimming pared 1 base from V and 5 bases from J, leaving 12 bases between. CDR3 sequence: CASSQGGWTDQPQHF. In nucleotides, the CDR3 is TGTGCCAGCAGCCAAGGGGGCTGGACCGATCAGCCCCAGCATTTT.

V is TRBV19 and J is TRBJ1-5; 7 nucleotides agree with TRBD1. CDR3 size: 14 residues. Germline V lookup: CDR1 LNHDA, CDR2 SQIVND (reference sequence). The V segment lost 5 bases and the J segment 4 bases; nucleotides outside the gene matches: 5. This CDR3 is CASSRGTVNQPQHF. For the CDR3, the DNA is TGTGCCAGTAGTCGAGGGACAGTAAATCAGCCCCAGCATTTT.

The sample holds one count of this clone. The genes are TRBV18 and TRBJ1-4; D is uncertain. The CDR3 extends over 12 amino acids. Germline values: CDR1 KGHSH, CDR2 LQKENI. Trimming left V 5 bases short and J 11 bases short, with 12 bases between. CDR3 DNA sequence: TGTGCCAGCTCATTTCCCCCGGGGAAACTGTTTTTT. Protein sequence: CASSFPPGKLFF.

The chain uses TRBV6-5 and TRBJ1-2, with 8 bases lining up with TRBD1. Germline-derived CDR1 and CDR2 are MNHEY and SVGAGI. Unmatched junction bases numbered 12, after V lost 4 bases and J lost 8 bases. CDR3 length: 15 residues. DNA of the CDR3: TGTGCCAGCAGTTCCGCTCTAGGACAGGGCGGAGGCTACACCTTC. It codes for CASSSALGQGGGYTF.

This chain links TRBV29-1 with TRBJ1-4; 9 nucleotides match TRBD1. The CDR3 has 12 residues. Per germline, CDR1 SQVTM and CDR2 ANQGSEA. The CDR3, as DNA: TGCGGATGGACAGGGGAGGGTGAAAAACTGTTTTTT. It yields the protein CGWTGEGEKLFF.

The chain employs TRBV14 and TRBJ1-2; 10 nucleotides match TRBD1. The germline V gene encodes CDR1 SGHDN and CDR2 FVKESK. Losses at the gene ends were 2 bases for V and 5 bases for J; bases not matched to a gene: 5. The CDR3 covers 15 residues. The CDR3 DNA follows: TGTGCCAGCAGCCAACTGACAGGGGGCGAATATGGCTACACCTTC. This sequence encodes CASSQLTGGEYGYTF.

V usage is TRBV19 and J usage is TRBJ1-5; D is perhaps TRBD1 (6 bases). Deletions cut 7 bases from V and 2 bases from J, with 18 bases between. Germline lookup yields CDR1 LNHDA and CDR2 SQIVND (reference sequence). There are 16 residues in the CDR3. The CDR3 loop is CASTPRGGGGNQPQHF. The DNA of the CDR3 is TGTGCCAGTACTCCGAGGGGTGGGGGCGGCAATCAGCCCCAGCATTTT.